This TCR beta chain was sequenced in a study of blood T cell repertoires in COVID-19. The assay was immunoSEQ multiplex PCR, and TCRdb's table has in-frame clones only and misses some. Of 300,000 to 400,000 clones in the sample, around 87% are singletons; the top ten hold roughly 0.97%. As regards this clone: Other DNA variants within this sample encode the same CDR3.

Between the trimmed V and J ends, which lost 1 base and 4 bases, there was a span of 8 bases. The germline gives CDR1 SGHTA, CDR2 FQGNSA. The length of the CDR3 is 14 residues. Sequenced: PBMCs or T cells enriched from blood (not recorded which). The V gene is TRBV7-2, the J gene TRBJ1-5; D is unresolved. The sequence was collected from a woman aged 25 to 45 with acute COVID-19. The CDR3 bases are TGTGCCAGCAGCTTAGATACAGTGAATCAGCCCCAGCATTTT. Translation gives CASSLDTVNQPQHF.